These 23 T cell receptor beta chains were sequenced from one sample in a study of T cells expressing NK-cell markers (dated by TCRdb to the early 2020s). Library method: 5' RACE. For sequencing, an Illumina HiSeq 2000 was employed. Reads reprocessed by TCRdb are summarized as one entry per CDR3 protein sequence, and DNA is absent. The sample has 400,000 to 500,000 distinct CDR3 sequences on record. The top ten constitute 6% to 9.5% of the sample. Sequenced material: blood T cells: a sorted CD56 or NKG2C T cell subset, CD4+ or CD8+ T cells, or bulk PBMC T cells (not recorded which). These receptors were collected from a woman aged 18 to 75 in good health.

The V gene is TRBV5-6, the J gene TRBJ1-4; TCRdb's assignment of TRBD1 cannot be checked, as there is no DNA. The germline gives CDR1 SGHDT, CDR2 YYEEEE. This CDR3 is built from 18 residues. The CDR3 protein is CASSSPRDGATRNEKLFF.

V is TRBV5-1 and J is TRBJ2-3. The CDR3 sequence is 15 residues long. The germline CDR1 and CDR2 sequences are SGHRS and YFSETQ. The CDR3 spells CASSEALTSTDTQYF.

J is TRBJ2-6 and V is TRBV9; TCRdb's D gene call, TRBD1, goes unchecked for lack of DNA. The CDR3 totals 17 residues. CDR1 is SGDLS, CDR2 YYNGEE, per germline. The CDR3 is CASSETGAYGGANVLTF.

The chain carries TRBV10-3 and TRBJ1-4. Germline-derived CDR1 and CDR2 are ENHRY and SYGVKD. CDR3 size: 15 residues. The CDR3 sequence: CAISERGGGDEKLFF.

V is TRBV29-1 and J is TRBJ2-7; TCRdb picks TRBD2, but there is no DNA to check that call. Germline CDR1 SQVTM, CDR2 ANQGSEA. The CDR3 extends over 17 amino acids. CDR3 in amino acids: CSVATPLAGGRSYEQYF.

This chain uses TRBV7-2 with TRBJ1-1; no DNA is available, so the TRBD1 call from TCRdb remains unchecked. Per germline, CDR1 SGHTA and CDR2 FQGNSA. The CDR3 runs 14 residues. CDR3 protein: CASSRRTGGPEAFF. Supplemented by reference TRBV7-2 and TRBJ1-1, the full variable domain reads GAGVSQSPSNKVTEKGKDVELRCDPISGHTALYWYRQSLGQGLEFLIYFQGNSAPDKSGLPSDRFSAERTGGSVSTLTIQRTQQEDSAVYLCASSRRTGGPEAFFGQGTRLTVV.

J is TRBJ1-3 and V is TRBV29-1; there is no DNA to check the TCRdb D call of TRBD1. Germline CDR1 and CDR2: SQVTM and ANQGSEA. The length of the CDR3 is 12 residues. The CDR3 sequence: CSVEGGGNTIYF.

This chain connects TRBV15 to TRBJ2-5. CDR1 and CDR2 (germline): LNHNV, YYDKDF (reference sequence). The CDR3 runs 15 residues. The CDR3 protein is CATSRDHPRQETQYF. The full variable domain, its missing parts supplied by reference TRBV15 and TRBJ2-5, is DAMVIQNPRYQVTQFGKPVTLSCSQTLNHNVMYWYQQKSSQAPKLLFHYYDKDFNNEADTPDNFQSRRPNTSFCFLDIRSPGLGDTAMYLCATSRDHPRQETQYFGPGTRLLVL.

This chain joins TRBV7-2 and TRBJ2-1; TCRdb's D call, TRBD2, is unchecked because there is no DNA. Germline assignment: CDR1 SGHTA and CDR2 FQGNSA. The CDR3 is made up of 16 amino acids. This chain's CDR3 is CASSLLPSGSRDEQFF. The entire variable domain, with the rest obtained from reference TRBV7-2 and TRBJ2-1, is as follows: GAGVSQSPSNKVTEKGKDVELRCDPISGHTALYWYRQSLGQGLEFLIYFQGNSAPDKSGLPSDRFSAERTGGSVSTLTIQRTQQEDSAVYLCASSLLPSGSRDEQFFGPGTRLTVL.

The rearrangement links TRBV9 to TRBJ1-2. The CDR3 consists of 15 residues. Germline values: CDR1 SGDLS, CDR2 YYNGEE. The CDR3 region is CASSVAVGEPYGYTF.

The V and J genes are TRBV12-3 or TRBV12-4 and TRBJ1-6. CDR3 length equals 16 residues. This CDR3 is CASRSRDASYNSPLHF.

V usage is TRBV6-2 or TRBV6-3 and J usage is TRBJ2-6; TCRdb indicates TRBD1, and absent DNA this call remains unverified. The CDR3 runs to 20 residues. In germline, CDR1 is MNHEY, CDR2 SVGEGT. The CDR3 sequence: CASSQIITGTLGSGANVLTF.

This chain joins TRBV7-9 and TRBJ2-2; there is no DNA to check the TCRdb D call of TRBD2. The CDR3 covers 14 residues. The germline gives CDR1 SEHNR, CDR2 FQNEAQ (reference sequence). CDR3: CASSPGRHTGELFF.

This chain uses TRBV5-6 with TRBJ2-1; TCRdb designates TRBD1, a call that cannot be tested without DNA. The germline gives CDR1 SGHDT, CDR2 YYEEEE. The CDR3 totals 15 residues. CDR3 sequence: CASSLVGQGYNEQFF.

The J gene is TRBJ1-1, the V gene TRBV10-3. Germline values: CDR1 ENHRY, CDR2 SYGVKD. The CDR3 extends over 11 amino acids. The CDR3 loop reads CAISGSWEAFF.

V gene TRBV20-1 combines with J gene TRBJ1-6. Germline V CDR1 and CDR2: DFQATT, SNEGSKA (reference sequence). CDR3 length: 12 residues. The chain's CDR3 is CSARRHNSPLHF.

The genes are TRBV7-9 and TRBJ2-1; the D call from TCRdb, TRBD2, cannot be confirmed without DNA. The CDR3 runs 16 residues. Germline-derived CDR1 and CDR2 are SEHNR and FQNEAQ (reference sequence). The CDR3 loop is CASNPIAGESYNEQFF.

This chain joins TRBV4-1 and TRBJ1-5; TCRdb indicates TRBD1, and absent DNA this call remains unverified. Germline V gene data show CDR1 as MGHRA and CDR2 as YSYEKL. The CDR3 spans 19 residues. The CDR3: CASSPWDRGPVKGNQPQHF.

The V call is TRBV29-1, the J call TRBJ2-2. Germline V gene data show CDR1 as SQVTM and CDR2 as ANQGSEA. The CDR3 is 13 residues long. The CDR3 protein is CSVEDPNTGELFF.

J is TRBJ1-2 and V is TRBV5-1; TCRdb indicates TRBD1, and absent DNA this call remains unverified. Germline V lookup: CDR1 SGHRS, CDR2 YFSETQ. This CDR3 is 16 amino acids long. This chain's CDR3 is CASSPPGYTLKGGYTF.

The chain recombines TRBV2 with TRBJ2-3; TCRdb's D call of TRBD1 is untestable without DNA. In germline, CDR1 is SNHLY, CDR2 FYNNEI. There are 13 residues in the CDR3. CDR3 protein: CASISGSTDTQYF.

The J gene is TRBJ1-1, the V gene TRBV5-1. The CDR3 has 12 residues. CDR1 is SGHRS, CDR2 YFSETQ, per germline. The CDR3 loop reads CASSREGPEAFF.

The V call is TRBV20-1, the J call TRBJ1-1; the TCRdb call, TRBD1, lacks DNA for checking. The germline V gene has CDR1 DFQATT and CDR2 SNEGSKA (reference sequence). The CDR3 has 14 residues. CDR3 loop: CSAPLDRRGSEAFF.